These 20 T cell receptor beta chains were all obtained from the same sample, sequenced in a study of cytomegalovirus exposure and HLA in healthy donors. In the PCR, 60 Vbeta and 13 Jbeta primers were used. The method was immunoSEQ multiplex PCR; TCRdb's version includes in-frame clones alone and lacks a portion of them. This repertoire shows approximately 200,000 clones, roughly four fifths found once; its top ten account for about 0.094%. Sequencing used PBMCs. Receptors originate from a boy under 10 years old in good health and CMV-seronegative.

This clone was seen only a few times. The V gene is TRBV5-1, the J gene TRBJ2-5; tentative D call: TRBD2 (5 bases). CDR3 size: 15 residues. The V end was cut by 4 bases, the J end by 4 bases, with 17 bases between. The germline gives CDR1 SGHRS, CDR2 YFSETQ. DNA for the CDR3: TGCGCCAGCAGCCAAGGGCCCGGGGAAGGAGAGACCCAGTACTTC. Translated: CASSQGPGEGETQYF.

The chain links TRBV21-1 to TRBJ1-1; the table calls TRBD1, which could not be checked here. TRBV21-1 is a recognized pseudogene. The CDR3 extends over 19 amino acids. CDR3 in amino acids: CASSKTYAGQGRMNTEAFF. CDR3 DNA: TGTGCCAGCAGCAAAACGTACGCGGGACAGGGAAGGATGAACACTGAAGCTTTCTTT.

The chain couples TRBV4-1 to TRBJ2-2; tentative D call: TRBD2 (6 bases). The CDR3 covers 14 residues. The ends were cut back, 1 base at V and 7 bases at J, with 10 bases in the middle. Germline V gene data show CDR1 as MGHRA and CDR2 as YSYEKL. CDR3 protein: CASSQGGGFGELFF. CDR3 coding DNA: TGCGCCAGCAGCCAAGGTGGGGGGTTCGGGGAGCTGTTTTTT.

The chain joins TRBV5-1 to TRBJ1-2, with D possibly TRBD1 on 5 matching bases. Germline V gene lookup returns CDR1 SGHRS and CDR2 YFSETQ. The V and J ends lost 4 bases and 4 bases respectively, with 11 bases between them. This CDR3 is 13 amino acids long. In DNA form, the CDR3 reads TGCGCCAGCAGCCCCGCGGGGGGCTATGGCTACACCTTC. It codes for CASSPAGGYGYTF.

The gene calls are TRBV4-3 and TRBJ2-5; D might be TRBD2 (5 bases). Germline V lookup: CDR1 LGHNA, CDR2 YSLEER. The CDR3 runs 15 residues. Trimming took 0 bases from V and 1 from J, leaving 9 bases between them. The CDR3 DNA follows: TGCGCCAGCAGCCAAGATGACGGGATCCAAGAGACCCAGTACTTC. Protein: CASSQDDGIQETQYF.

The CDR3 nucleotides are TGTGCCAGCAGGGGGGTGGGGAGGGGGATCGACGAGCAGTACTTC. Translating it yields CASRGVGRGIDEQYF. The rearrangement links TRBV2 to TRBJ2-7, with D tentatively TRBD2 (7 bases). V lost 6 bases to trimming and J lost 5 bases, with 20 bases between them. Per germline, CDR1 SNHLY and CDR2 FYNNEI. The CDR3 is 15 amino acids. Variable domain in full (rest from reference TRBV2 and TRBJ2-7): EPEVTQTPSHQVTQMGQEVILRCVPISNHLYFYWYRQILGQKVEFLVSFYNNEISEKSEIFDDQFSVERPDGSNFTLKIRSTKLEDSAMYFCASRGVGRGIDEQYFGPGTRLTVT.

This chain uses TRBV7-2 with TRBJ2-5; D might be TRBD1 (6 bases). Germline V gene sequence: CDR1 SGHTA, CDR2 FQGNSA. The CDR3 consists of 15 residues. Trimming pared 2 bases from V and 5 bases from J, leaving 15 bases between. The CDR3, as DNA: TGTGCCAGCAGCTTATGGCAGGGGTTAGGGGAGACCCAGTACTTC. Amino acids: CASSLWQGLGETQYF.

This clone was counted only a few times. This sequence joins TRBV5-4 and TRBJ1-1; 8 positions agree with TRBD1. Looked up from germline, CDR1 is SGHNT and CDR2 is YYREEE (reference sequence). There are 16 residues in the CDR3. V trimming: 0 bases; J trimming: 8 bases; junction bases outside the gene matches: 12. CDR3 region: CASSLGLDRDNIEAFF. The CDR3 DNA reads TGTGCCAGCAGCTTGGGTCTGGACAGGGACAACATCGAAGCTTTCTTT.

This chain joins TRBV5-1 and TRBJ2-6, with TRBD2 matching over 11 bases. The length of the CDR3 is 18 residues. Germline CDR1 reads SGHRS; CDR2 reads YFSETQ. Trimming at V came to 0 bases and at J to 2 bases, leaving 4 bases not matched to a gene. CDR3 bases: TGCGCCAGCAGCTTGGTACTAGCGGGAGTGGCTGGGGCCAACGTCCTGACTTTC. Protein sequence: CASSLVLAGVAGANVLTF.

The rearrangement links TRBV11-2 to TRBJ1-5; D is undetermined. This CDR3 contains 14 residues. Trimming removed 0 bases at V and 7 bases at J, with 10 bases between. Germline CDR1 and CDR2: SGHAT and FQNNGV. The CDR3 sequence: CASSLDGVGQPQHF. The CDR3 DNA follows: TGTGCCAGCAGCTTAGACGGGGTAGGGCAGCCCCAGCATTTT. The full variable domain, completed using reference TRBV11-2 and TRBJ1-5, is EAGVAQSPRYKIIEKRQSVAFWCNPISGHATLYWYQQILGQGPKLLIQFQNNGVVDDSQLPKDRFSAERLKGVDSTLKIQPAKLEDSAVYLCASSLDGVGQPQHFGDGTRLSIL.

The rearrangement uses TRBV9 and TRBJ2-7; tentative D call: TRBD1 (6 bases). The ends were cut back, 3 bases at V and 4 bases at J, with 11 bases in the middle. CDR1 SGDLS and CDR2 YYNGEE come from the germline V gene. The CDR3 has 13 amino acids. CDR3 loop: CASSAPDSYEQYF. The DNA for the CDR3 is TGTGCCAGCAGCGCCCCGGACAGTTACGAGCAGTACTTC. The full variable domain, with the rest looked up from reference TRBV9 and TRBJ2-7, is DSGVTQTPKHLITATGQRVTLRCSPRSGDLSVYWYQQSLDQGLQFLIQYYNGEERAKGNILERFSAQQFPDLHSELNLSSLELGDSALYFCASSAPDSYEQYFGPGTRLTVT.

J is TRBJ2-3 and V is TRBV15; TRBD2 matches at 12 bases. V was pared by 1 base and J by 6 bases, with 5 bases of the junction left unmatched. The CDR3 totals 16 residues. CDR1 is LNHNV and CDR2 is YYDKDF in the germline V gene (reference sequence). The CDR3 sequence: CATSRASGGAGDTQYF. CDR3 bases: TGTGCCACCAGCAGAGCTAGCGGGGGGGCCGGGGATACGCAGTATTTT.

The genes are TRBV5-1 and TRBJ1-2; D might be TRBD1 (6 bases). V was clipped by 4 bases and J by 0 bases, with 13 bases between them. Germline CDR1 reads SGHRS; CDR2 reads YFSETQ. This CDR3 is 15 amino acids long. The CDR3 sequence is CASSAKTGPNYGYTF. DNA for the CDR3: TGCGCCAGCAGCGCAAAAACAGGGCCTAACTATGGCTACACCTTC.

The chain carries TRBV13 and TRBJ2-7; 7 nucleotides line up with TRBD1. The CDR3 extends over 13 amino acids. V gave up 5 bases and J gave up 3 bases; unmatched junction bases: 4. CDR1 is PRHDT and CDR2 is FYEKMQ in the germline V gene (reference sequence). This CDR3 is CASSPDRDYEQYF. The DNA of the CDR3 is TGTGCCAGCAGCCCCGACAGGGACTACGAGCAGTACTTC.

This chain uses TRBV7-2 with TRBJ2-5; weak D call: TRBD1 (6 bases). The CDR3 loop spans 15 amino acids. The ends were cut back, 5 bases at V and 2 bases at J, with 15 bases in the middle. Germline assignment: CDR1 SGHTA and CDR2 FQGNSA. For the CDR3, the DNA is TGTGCCAGCAGCCAGACACCAGGGGTACAAGAGACCCAGTACTTC. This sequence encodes CASSQTPGVQETQYF.

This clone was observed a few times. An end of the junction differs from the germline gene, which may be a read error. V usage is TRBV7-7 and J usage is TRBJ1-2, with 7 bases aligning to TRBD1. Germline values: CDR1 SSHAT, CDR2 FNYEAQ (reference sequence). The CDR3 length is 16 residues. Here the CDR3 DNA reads TGTGCTAGCAGCTTACCAGACAGGGCCGCCAACTATGGCTACACCTTC. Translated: CASSLPDRAANYGYTF.

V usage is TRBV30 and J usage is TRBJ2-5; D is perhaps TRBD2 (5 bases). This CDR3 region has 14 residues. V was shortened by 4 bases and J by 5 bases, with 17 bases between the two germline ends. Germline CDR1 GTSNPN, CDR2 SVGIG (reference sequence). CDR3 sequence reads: CAWTRLGSAETQYF. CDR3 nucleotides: TGTGCCTGGACCCGGTTAGGGAGTGCCGAGACCCAGTACTTC.

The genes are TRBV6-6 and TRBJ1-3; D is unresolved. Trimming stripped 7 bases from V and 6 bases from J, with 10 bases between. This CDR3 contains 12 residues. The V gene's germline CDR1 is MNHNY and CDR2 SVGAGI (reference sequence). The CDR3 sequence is CASTARANTIYF. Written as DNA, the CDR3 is TGTGCCAGCACTGCGCGAGCAAACACCATATATTTT.

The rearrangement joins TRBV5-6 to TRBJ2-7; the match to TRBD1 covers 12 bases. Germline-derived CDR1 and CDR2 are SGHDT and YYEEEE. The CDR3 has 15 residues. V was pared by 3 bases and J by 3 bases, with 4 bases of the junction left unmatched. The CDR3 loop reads CASSWGTGGFYEQYF. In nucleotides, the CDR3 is TGTGCCAGCAGCTGGGGGACAGGGGGCTTCTACGAGCAGTACTTC. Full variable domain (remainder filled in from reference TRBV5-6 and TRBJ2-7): DAGVTQSPTHLIKTRGQQVTLRCSPKSGHDTVSWYQQALGQGPQFIFQYYEEEERQRGNFPDRFSGHQFPNYSSELNVNALLLGDSALYLCASSWGTGGFYEQYFGPGTRLTVT.

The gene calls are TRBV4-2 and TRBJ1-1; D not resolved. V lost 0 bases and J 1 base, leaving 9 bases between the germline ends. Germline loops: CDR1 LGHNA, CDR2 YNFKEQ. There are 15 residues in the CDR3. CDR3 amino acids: CASSQEYPGNTEAFF. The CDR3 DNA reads TGTGCCAGCAGCCAAGAATACCCCGGGAACACTGAAGCTTTCTTT.